These 17 T cell receptor beta chains were sequenced from one sample in a study of glioma-infiltrating T cells after dendritic cell vaccination. Specified time point: after dendritic cell vaccination, including at tumor progression/relapse. Clones were read by immunoSEQ multiplex PCR, and TCRdb kept only the in-frame ones, dropping some. The sample lists tens of thousands of clones, about 85% occurring once. The source was blood, collected after dendritic cell vaccination. These TCRs come from a human donor with glioblastoma.

This chain uses TRBV4-1 with TRBJ2-3, with TRBD2 matching 10 bases. V lost 4 bases and J lost 0; bases outside the gene matches: 1. The germline V gene encodes CDR1 MGHRA and CDR2 YSYEKL. This CDR3 spans 15 amino acids. This chain's CDR3 is CASSPSGSSTDTQYF. The DNA for the CDR3 is TGCGCCAGCAGCCCTAGCGGGAGCAGCACAGATACGCAGTATTTT.

Only one count was recorded for this clone. The rearrangement uses TRBV5-5 and TRBJ2-7; 8 bases agree with TRBD1. Per the germline V gene, CDR1 is SGHKS and CDR2 is YYEKEE (reference sequence). V lost 4 bases, J lost 2 bases, and 5 bases stayed unmatched. This CDR3 contains 14 residues. The CDR3 region is CASSPRTGTYEQYF. For the CDR3, the DNA is TGTGCCAGCAGCCCCCGGACAGGGACCTACGAGCAGTACTTC.

The gene calls are TRBV19 and TRBJ1-5; 10 nucleotides align to TRBD1. The CDR3 runs to 17 residues. Germline CDR1 is LNHDA and CDR2 is SQIVND (reference sequence). V lost 7 bases, J lost 2 bases, and 11 bases stayed unmatched. The CDR3 bases are TGTGCCAGTATGGGGGGACAGGGGCATCGGGGCAATCAGCCCCAGCATTTT. This codes for CASMGGQGHRGNQPQHF.

This chain joins TRBV7-2 and TRBJ2-7; 13 positions agree with TRBD2. Germline trimming cut 6 bases from V and 2 bases from J; bases unmatched to any gene: 16. This CDR3 contains 19 residues. Looked up from germline, CDR1 is SGHTA and CDR2 is FQGNSA. Here the CDR3 DNA reads TGTGCCAGCAGACGACGGACTAGCGGGAGACGCGGGGTGGCCTACGAGCAGTACTTC. This translates into CASRRRTSGRRGVAYEQYF.

The chain links TRBV5-4 to TRBJ2-3; D not certain. This CDR3 region has 15 residues. Germline V lookup: CDR1 SGHNT, CDR2 YYREEE (reference sequence). The V gene lost 0 bases and the J gene lost 0 bases, with 8 bases spanning the gap. CDR3 residues: CASSLDSTSTDTQYF. CDR3 DNA sequence: TGTGCCAGCAGCTTGGACTCAACTAGCACAGATACGCAGTATTTT.

The genes are TRBV19 and TRBJ2-6; D is ambiguous. There are 12 residues in the CDR3. The V gene's germline CDR1 is LNHDA and CDR2 SQIVND (reference sequence). V was pared by 6 bases and J by 3 bases, with 3 bases between. This CDR3 is CASRYGANVLTF. CDR3 in DNA: TGTGCCAGTAGGTATGGGGCCAACGTCCTGACTTTC.

The chain carries TRBV6-6 and TRBJ2-5; possible D gene TRBD2, 5 bases. TRBJ2-7 matches the DNA end more closely, so the J call is doubtful. This CDR3 comprises 15 residues. Germline V gene data show CDR1 as MNHNY and CDR2 as SVGAGI (reference sequence). CDR3 in amino acids: CASSYPPGYSYEQYF. DNA of the CDR3: TGTGCCAGCAGTTACCCCCCGGGGTACTCCTACGAGCAGTACTTC.

The chain couples TRBV5-6 to TRBJ2-5; D perhaps matches TRBD2 (7 bases). Looked up from germline, CDR1 is SGHDT and CDR2 is YYEEEE. The CDR3 consists of 15 residues. Between the trimmed V and J ends, which lost 4 bases and 3 bases, there was a span of 16 bases. DNA of the CDR3: TGTGCCAGCAGCGTGAGCGGGACAAAAAAAGAGACCCAGTACTTC. Translation: CASSVSGTKKETQYF.

The sample holds one count of this clone. CDR3 sequence reads: CSVDGETGSYEQYF. The CDR3 nucleotides are TGCAGCGTTGATGGGGAGACAGGCTCCTACGAGCAGTACTTC. The chain recombines TRBV29-1 with TRBJ2-5, with D tentatively TRBD1 (6 bases). The end of the DNA is better explained by TRBJ2-7, so the J call may be wrong. The CDR3 is 14 amino acids. Germline values: CDR1 SQVTM, CDR2 ANQGSEA.

V usage is TRBV18 and J usage is TRBJ2-5; 9 nucleotides align to TRBD1. Trimming cost V 2 bases and J 4 bases; bases outside gene matches: 5. This CDR3 is built from 15 residues. Germline V gene sequence: CDR1 KGHSH, CDR2 LQKENI. CDR3 protein: CASSPRGTGRETQYF. In DNA form, the CDR3 reads TGTGCCAGCTCACCAAGAGGGACAGGGCGAGAGACCCAGTACTTC.

This chain links TRBV6-5 with TRBJ1-2, with D perhaps matching TRBD1 (5 bases). The CDR3 extends over 15 amino acids. Trimming cost V 2 bases and J 9 bases, with 19 bases left between them. The germline CDR1 and CDR2 sequences are MNHEY and SVGAGI. CDR3 sequence reads: CASSYATGGEASYTF. The CDR3 DNA reads as TGTGCCAGCAGTTACGCCACCGGGGGAGAAGCTAGCTACACCTTC.

This clone has more than one count but fewer than ten. V gene TRBV4-1 combines with J gene TRBJ1-6, with D uncertain. This CDR3 spans 13 amino acids. V lost 1 base and J lost 12, with 10 bases in between. Germline values: CDR1 MGHRA, CDR2 YSYEKL. CDR3 nucleotides: TGCGCCAGCAGCCAAGTGCCGGGTGTACCCCTCCACTTT. This sequence encodes CASSQVPGVPLHF.

The chain joins TRBV2 to TRBJ1-3; 7 nucleotides align to TRBD1. The CDR3 has 14 residues. CDR1 is SNHLY, CDR2 FYNNEI, per germline. The V gene end was trimmed by 6 bases and the J gene end by 0 bases; junction bases not matched to a gene: 2. This CDR3 is CASRDRFSGNTIYF. The CDR3 coding sequence is TGTGCCAGCAGGGACAGGTTCTCTGGAAACACCATATATTTT.

This clone has a handful of counts. The chain is built from TRBV7-9 and TRBJ2-3; TRBD2 might be the D (7 bases). This CDR3 has 16 residues. The germline V gene encodes CDR1 SEHNR and CDR2 FQNEAQ (reference sequence). The germline V and J ends were trimmed by 1 base and 0 bases, with 11 bases remaining between them. The CDR3 is CASSLVSGGSTDTQYF. The CDR3 nucleotides read TGTGCCAGCAGCTTAGTGTCGGGGGGCAGCACAGATACGCAGTATTTT.

The chain couples TRBV5-6 to TRBJ2-3, with a tentative D call TRBD2 (7 bases). V gave up 0 bases and J gave up 4 bases, with 12 bases separating them. CDR1 is SGHDT and CDR2 is YYEEEE in the germline V gene. The CDR3 sequence is 15 residues long. In DNA form, the CDR3 reads TGTGCCAGCAGCTTGGCTGGGGGGGCATCAGATACGCAGTATTTT. Encoded protein: CASSLAGGASDTQYF.

CDR3 sequence (DNA): TGTGCCAGCAGAGCCGGCGCTAGCGGGGGGGTCTATACGCAGTATTTT. Translated: CASRAGASGGVYTQYF. The rearrangement links TRBV2 to TRBJ2-3; 12 bases agree with TRBD2. The CDR3 loop spans 16 amino acids. Germline assignment: CDR1 SNHLY and CDR2 FYNNEI. V gave up 6 bases and J gave up 7 bases; unmatched junction bases: 11.

The J gene is TRBJ2-7, the V gene TRBV7-2; no clear D. Germline CDR1 reads SGHTA; CDR2 reads FQGNSA. V was shortened by 5 bases and J by 3 bases, with 11 bases between the two germline ends. The CDR3 runs 13 residues. DNA of the CDR3: TGTGCCAGCAGCCCCTCCGGGTTCTACGAGCAGTACTTC. It translates to CASSPSGFYEQYF.